These 13 T cell receptor beta chains share one sample of origin, sequenced in a study of CD8+CD57+ T cells in acquired aplastic anemia. Only patients with CD8+CD57+ cell expansion on flow cytometry were chosen for sequencing. It was genomic DNA that served as the template for profiling TCR beta VDJ and CDR3. TCRdb processed the reads anew with MiXCR; each CDR3 protein has one entry. The sample records approximately 120,000 distinct CDR3 sequences, approximately 41% being singletons. Sequences were obtained from sorted CD4+, CD8+, or CD8+CD57+ T cells (not recorded which) from PBMCs. These TCRs come from a human donor with aplastic anemia.

The CDR3 protein is CASRPTGGQPQYF. CDR3 coding DNA: TGTGCCAGCAGACCTACAGGGGGACAGCCCCAGTACTTC. This chain joins TRBV2 and TRBJ2-5; 8 bases match TRBD1. Germline V gives CDR1 SNHLY, CDR2 FYNNEI. V lost 6 bases and J lost 9; bases outside the gene matches: 9. The CDR3 totals 13 residues.

This clonotype was counted only a few times. The chain employs TRBV6-1 and TRBJ2-2, with D perhaps TRBD2 (6 bases). CDR1 MNHNS and CDR2 SASEGT come from the germline V gene. This CDR3 has 16 residues. With 8 bases removed from V and 3 bases from J, the gap between germline ends came to 19 bases. The CDR3 region is CASSRGGGQHTGELFF. Here the CDR3 DNA reads TGTGCCAGCTCGCGGGGTGGGGGTCAACACACCGGGGAGCTGTTTTTT.

This chain uses TRBV2 with TRBJ1-1; D possibly corresponds to TRBD1 (5 bases). Trimming took off 4 bases at V and 10 bases at J, with 10 bases between the two ends. The CDR3 runs 11 residues. CDR1 is SNHLY, CDR2 FYNNEI, per germline. This CDR3 is CASSGQPGAFF. The CDR3 DNA follows: TGTGCCAGCAGTGGACAGCCGGGAGCTTTCTTT. The full variable domain, with the rest looked up from reference TRBV2 and TRBJ1-1, is EPEVTQTPSHQVTQMGQEVILRCVPISNHLYFYWYRQILGQKVEFLVSFYNNEISEKSEIFDDQFSVERPDGSNFTLKIRSTKLEDSAMYFCASSGQPGAFFGQGTRLTVV.

This clonotype appeared many times. The chain carries TRBV2 and TRBJ2-5, with TRBD2 identical over 8 bases. Trimming took 4 bases from V and 7 from J; bases not matched to a gene: 5. Germline V gene sequence: CDR1 SNHLY, CDR2 FYNNEI. The CDR3 has 13 residues. CDR3: CASSVGLEGTQYF. The CDR3 coding sequence is TGTGCCAGCAGTGTGGGACTAGAGGGGACCCAGTACTTC.

This chain links TRBV6-2 or TRBV6-3 with TRBJ2-2; D perhaps matches TRBD2 (5 bases). In germline, CDR1 is MNHEY, CDR2 SVGEGT. The CDR3 covers 16 residues. The germline V and J ends were trimmed by 5 bases and 5 bases, with 18 bases remaining between them. The CDR3 protein is CASSGLGSRGTGELFF. In DNA, the CDR3 is TGTGCCAGCAGTGGACTCGGGTCCCGCGGTACCGGGGAGCTGTTTTTT.

This clonotype appeared a few times. Given a much more abundant clone one base away, this may be a read error. The rearrangement joins TRBV20-1 to TRBJ2-5; the match to TRBD2 covers 7 bases. Per the germline V gene, CDR1 is DFQATT and CDR2 is SNEGSKA (reference sequence). The CDR3 is 14 residues long. The CDR3 loop is CSAPSTVMREIQYF. The CDR3 DNA reads as TGCAGTGCCCCATCGACAGTTATGCGGGAGATCCAGTACTTC.

The chain employs TRBV4-2 and TRBJ1-1; D is undetermined. This CDR3 comprises 18 residues. Germline CDR1 reads LGHNA; CDR2 reads YNFKEQ. Trimming removed 0 bases from V and 2 bases from J, with 19 bases in between. The CDR3 DNA follows: TGTGCCAGCAGCCAAGAGGGAAACAACCCGTCCCTAAACACTGAAGCTTTCTTT. It codes for CASSQEGNNPSLNTEAFF.

V usage is TRBV19 and J usage is TRBJ1-2, with 8 bases that match TRBD1. The CDR3 runs 15 residues. V lost 1 base, J lost 4 bases, and 5 bases stayed unmatched. In germline, CDR1 is LNHDA, CDR2 SQIVND (reference sequence). The CDR3 DNA is TGTGCCAGTAGTATAGTAGGGGGACAGGCCTATGGCTACACCTTC. Amino acids: CASSIVGGQAYGYTF. The whole variable domain, remainder taken from reference TRBV19 and TRBJ1-2, is DGGITQSPKYLFRKEGQNVTLSCEQNLNHDAMYWYRQDPGQGLRLIYYSQIVNDFQKGDIAEGYSVSREKKESFPLTVTSAQKNPTAFYLCASSIVGGQAYGYTFGSGTRLTVV.

This clonotype was found a few times. This chain joins TRBV19 and TRBJ2-7; TRBD2 agrees at 9 bases. Germline V lookup: CDR1 LNHDA, CDR2 SQIVND (reference sequence). The trim removed 2 bases at V and 3 bases at J, leaving 5 bases unmatched. The CDR3 totals 15 residues. CDR3 protein: CASSISSGDLYEQYF. CDR3 nucleotide sequence: TGTGCCAGTAGTATATCTAGCGGGGACCTCTACGAGCAGTACTTC.

The genes are TRBV10-3 and TRBJ2-3; D might be TRBD1 (6 bases). The CDR3 contains 18 residues. Germline CDR1 and CDR2: ENHRY and SYGVKD. V was shortened by 0 bases and J by 1 base, with 17 bases between the two germline ends. CDR3 amino acids: CAISESLGSAGGTDTQYF. The CDR3 DNA reads TGTGCCATCAGTGAGTCGTTGGGTTCCGCAGGGGGCACAGATACGCAGTATTTT.

In its sample, this clonotype was seen once. The rearrangement uses TRBV5-8 and TRBJ1-2, with D perhaps matching TRBD1 (5 bases). The CDR3 is 13 amino acids. Germline V gene data show CDR1 as SGHTS and CDR2 as YDEGEE. Trimming pared 5 bases from V and 7 bases from J, leaving 15 bases between. The CDR3 region has the DNA TGTGCCAGCAGTCTCACAGAGGGGTCTGGCTACACCTTC. Residues: CASSLTEGSGYTF.

The chain combines TRBV24-1 with TRBJ2-3; TRBD1 aligns across 7 bases. Germline V CDR1 and CDR2: KGHDR, SFDVKD. Trimming cost V 2 bases and J 6 bases; bases outside gene matches: 4. This CDR3 spans 14 amino acids. In DNA, the CDR3 is TGTGCCACCAGTGATTCGAACAGGGGCGATACGCAGTATTTT. It codes for CATSDSNRGDTQYF.

This clonotype was counted at least ten times. The chain has TRBV19 and TRBJ2-5; D is possibly TRBD1 (5 bases). CDR3 size: 14 residues. From germline, CDR1 is LNHDA and CDR2 SQIVND (reference sequence). Trimming left V 6 bases short and J 1 base short, with 12 bases between. CDR3 sequence (DNA): TGTGCCAGTAGCCCGACAGCTCCCCAAGAGACCCAGTACTTC. Its protein product is CASSPTAPQETQYF.